This T cell receptor beta chain comes out of a study of shared T cell receptors in the human thymus. This CDR3 has 13 residues. Per the germline V gene, CDR1 is MRHNA and CDR2 is SNTAGT. V was trimmed by 0 bases and J by 7 bases, leaving 9 bases between them. Data came from immunoSEQ multiplex PCR; TCRdb stores just in-frame clones and leaves some out. The top ten clones hold roughly 0.01% of a sample with hundreds of thousands of clones, approximately 83% of them seen once. These same data were also listed under a study on human thymus T cells. As that study records: Thymic tissue was derived from resections collected during corrective heart surgery.

Sample: thymocytes. The sequence came from a girl less than two years old with a congenital heart defect. The genes are TRBV6-4 and TRBJ1-1; possible D gene TRBD1, 6 bases. In nucleotides, the CDR3 is TGTGCCAGCAGTGACTCACAGGGTCGTGAAGCTTTCTTT. Translated, it gives CASSDSQGREAFF.